This T cell receptor beta chain comes out of a study of long-term antiretroviral therapy in people with HIV. This was the immunoSEQ v3.0 assay at survey level. Assay used: immunoSEQ multiplex PCR; TCRdb lists only in-frame clones, some missing. The profile covers tens of thousands of clones, with about 88% appearing a single time and more than 4% taken by the ten largest. A word on this clone: Its specificity is unknown.

Findings of the study overall: Pre-ART clonal expansion yielded clones that dominated the repertoire at all time points. Information on adherence, resistance and therapy changes was unavailable.

Germline V CDR1 and CDR2: SNHLY, FYNNEI. The CDR3 extends over 15 amino acids. Trimming shortened V by 8 bases and J by 1 base, and 16 bases separated the two germline ends. The chain joins TRBV2 to TRBJ2-3; D is perhaps TRBD2 (6 bases). The clonotype was recovered from a man aged 35-49 years with HIV. The sample consisted of unsorted PBMCs, taken roughly 2.6 years after starting antiretroviral therapy. The CDR3 region has the DNA TGTGCCAGCCTTGGACTACTTCCTGGCACAGATACGCAGTATTTT. Translated: CASLGLLPGTDTQYF.